This T cell receptor beta chain was obtained from a study of T cell responses to AZD1222 COVID-19 vaccine. Worth noting for this clone: The antigen remains unidentified.

The data were produced by immunoSEQ multiplex PCR, yet TCRdb's version contains in-frame clones alone and is incomplete. This table holds 210,000 or so clones, around 94% found once. The germline V and J ends were trimmed by 6 bases and 1 base, with 15 bases remaining between them. This CDR3 has 15 residues. CDR1 MDHEN and CDR2 SYDVKM come from the germline V gene. Findings of the study overall: Among the donors, most were white British and more were female, and clonal diversity was possibly underestimated. All repertoire sampling was performed exclusively after the peak T cell response.

The sequencing used peripheral blood, collected 28 days after the second dose of the MenACWY control vaccine. The sequence came from an adult who received the MenACWY meningococcal vaccine as a control. V and J are TRBV28 and TRBJ1-1, with D maybe TRBD1 (5 bases). CDR3 nucleotide sequence: TGTGCCAGCAGGAGGAGGGGCGCGGGGAACACTGAAGCTTTCTTT. Translated: CASRRRGAGNTEAFF. Full variable domain (remainder filled in from reference TRBV28 and TRBJ1-1): DVKVTQSSRYLVKRTGEKVFLECVQDMDHENMFWYRQDPGLGLRLIYFSYDVKMKEKGDIPEGYSVSREKKERFSLILESASTNQTSMYLCASRRRGAGNTEAFFGQGTRLTVV.